This T cell receptor (beta chain) was profiled in a study of T-cell reconstitution after alpha-beta-depleted transplantation in children. Preparing the TCRbeta library involved the use of unique molecular identifiers. TCRdb re-derived calls from the PCR reads in MiXCR, one entry per CDR3 protein. The sample yields 240,000 or so distinct CDR3 sequences, around 12% seen once. This clonotype was observed at least ten times. With 1 base removed from V and 5 bases from J, the gap between germline ends came to 5 bases. Germline CDR1 is KGHSH and CDR2 is LQKENI. The CDR3 covers 12 residues. The J gene is TRBJ1-1, the V gene TRBV18; perhaps TRBD1 as D (5 bases). The starting material was PBMCs from the stem cell graft donor, obtained from the stem cell graft. This TCR derives from a human donor who donated a stem cell graft to a child with acute lymphoblastic leukemia. The CDR3 region has the DNA TGTGCCAGCTCACCACAGGGGACTGAAGCTTTCTTT. Translation: CASSPQGTEAFF.